These T cell receptor beta chains were read from a single sample in a study of control samples from healthy donors and cancer patients. Method: immunoSEQ multiplex PCR; TCRdb's copy keeps in-frame clones and lacks some. The repertoire holds 150,000 or so clones, with roughly 93% as singletons. The specimen was blood. These receptors came from a man between 18 and 35 years old in good health. The CDR3 runs from the conserved cysteine through the conserved F or W. Each record gives: J gene, V gene, D gene, CDR3 protein, CDR3 DNA. A D gene is named only where the DNA matches it firmly.

TRBJ1-1	TRBV19	.	CARPIWDTVNTEAFF	TGTGCCAGGCCGATCTGGGACACGGTGAACACTGAAGCTTTCTTT
TRBJ1-1	TRBV18	.	CASSPLRDMNTEAFF	TGTGCCAGCTCACCGCTTAGGGATATGAACACTGAAGCTTTCTTT
TRBJ2-7	TRBV2	.	CASSQGFSYEQYF	TGTGCCAGCAGTCAGGGGTTCTCCTACGAGCAGTACTTC
TRBJ1-5	TRBV19	.	CASSIIPFDQPQHF	TGTGCCAGTAGTATAATACCTTTCGATCAGCCCCAGCATTTT
TRBJ1-1	TRBV7-9	.	CASSGRTDEAFF	TGTGCCAGCAGCGGGCGGACAGACGAAGCTTTCTTT
TRBJ2-3	TRBV6-5	.	CASSWRDTDTQYF	TGTGCCAGCAGCTGGCGCGACACAGATACGCAGTATTTT
TRBJ2-5	TRBV7-8	.	CASSLVRAGRTQYF	TGTGCCAGCAGCTTAGTTCGGGCGGGGCGGACCCAGTACTTC
TRBJ2-3	TRBV15	.	CATSRERRPTDTQYF	TGTGCCACCAGCAGAGAAAGGAGACCCACAGATACGCAGTATTTT
TRBJ1-2	TRBV6-5	TRBD1	CASSYSVQGQGGYTF	TGTGCCAGCAGTTACTCGGTACAGGGGCAGGGTGGCTACACCTTC
TRBJ2-7	TRBV7-9	.	CASSPDGDYEQYF	TGTGCCAGCAGCCCCGACGGAGACTACGAGCAGTACTTC
TRBJ1-6	TRBV30	.	CAWSVERSPLHF	TGTGCCTGGAGTGTAGAACGGTCACCCCTCCACTTT
TRBJ2-3	TRBV19	TRBD1	CASSAQGVIDTQYF	TGTGCCAGTAGTGCTCAGGGGGTGATAGATACGCAGTATTTT
TRBJ2-2	TRBV3-1/TRBV3-2	.	CASSQKGYTPGELFF	TGTGCCAGCAGCCAAAAGGGTTATACACCCGGGGAGCTGTTTTTT